This T cell receptor beta chain was obtained from a study of identical twins. In TCRdb, the 5' RACE reads were re-called with MiXCR into one record per CDR3 protein. This sample has 130,000 to 150,000 distinct CDR3 sequences, with around 3.4% found just once. Regarding the study as a whole: Invariant MAIT and iNKT cells may have partly biased zero-insertion analyses. Cord blood beta clonotypes that were abundant carried fewer insertions, and memory repertoires showed no such trend.

There are 14 residues in the CDR3. V gave up 5 bases and J gave up 4 bases; unmatched junction bases: 3. Germline V CDR1 and CDR2: SGHVS, FQNEAQ. This clonotype was seen ten or more times. Its antigen is unknown. The rearrangement uses TRBV7-8 and TRBJ2-5; TRBD1 matches at 11 bases. The sequence derives from a man aged 18-30 years in good health. Sample: memory T cells sorted from blood. CDR3 sequence: CASSRTGGVETQYF. The CDR3 DNA is TGTGCCAGCAGCCGGACAGGGGGCGTAGAGACCCAGTACTTC. Filled out from reference TRBV7-8 and TRBJ2-5, the complete variable domain reads GAGVSQSPRYKVAKRGQDVALRCDPISGHVSLFWYQQALGQGPEFLTYFQNEAQLDKSGLPSDRFFAERPEGSVSTLKIQRTQQEDSAVYLCASSRTGGVETQYFGPGTRLLVL.